The 26 T cell receptor beta chains presented below share a single source sample, sequenced in a study of CD8+ T cells in alopecia areata. Indicated treatment: oral pan-JAK inhibitor, 5-10 mg twice daily. Extracted RNA was reverse transcribed, and the resulting cDNA served as sequencing template. The data were produced by immunoSEQ multiplex PCR, yet TCRdb's version contains in-frame clones alone and is incomplete. The sample has around 180,000 clones; 60% are singletons. Specimen: CD4+ T cells sorted from blood, collected at week 24, from a patient treated with tofacitinib. These receptor sequences come from a human donor with alopecia areata.

V is TRBV10-3 and J is TRBJ2-6, with D unresolved. Germline lookup yields CDR1 ENHRY and CDR2 SYGVKD. This CDR3 contains 12 residues. Trimming shortened V by 7 bases and J by 4 bases, and 5 bases separated the two germline ends. The CDR3 DNA sequence: TGTGCCATCATGTCCGGGGCCAACGTCCTGACTTTC. Translation gives CAIMSGANVLTF.

V gene TRBV27 combines with J gene TRBJ1-5; tentatively, D is TRBD1 (6 bases). Germline CDR1 and CDR2: MNHEY and SMNVEV (reference sequence). V was pared by 3 bases and J by 6 bases, with 12 bases between. This CDR3 region has 14 residues. CDR3 in amino acids: CASSFAGAVQPQHF. For the CDR3, the DNA is TGTGCCAGCAGTTTTGCGGGGGCCGTTCAGCCCCAGCATTTT.

This clone was detected only a few times. This chain uses TRBV7-2 with TRBJ1-2; D not certain. There are 12 residues in the CDR3. V lost 1 base, J lost 10 bases, and 10 bases lay in between. Germline CDR1 and CDR2: SGHTA and FQGNSA. CDR3 sequence: CASSLDAVSYTF. Here the CDR3 DNA reads TGTGCCAGCAGCTTAGATGCAGTCTCCTACACCTTC.

The chain joins TRBV30 to TRBJ1-2; 7 positions agree with TRBD1. This CDR3 has 12 amino acids. Looked up from germline, CDR1 is GTSNPN and CDR2 is SVGIG (reference sequence). J gave up 4 bases and V 3 bases, and 2 bases lay outside the gene matches. The CDR3, as DNA: TGTGCCTGGAGAACAGGGGTCTATGGCTACACCTTC. Encoded protein: CAWRTGVYGYTF.

This chain uses TRBV7-9 with TRBJ2-1; tentatively, D is TRBD1 or TRBD2 (6 bases each). The CDR3 has 13 amino acids. V was trimmed by 2 bases and J by 8 bases, leaving 10 bases between them. The germline gives CDR1 SEHNR, CDR2 FQNEAQ (reference sequence). CDR3 sequence (DNA): TGTGCCAGCAGCTTAATGGGGGGCCATGAGCAGTTCTTC. Translation: CASSLMGGHEQFF.

This sequence joins TRBV27 and TRBJ2-7; TRBD1 matches 10 bases. The CDR3 has 16 residues. Per germline, CDR1 MNHEY and CDR2 SMNVEV (reference sequence). V gave up 6 bases and J gave up 4 bases; unmatched junction bases: 12. CDR3 DNA: TGTGCCAGCAGAGCCGACAGGGGGCTTGGGGGATACGAGCAGTACTTC. It yields the protein CASRADRGLGGYEQYF.

The rearrangement joins TRBV18 to TRBJ1-2; 8 bases match TRBD1. Germline CDR1 KGHSH, CDR2 LQKENI. This CDR3 is built from 13 residues. The V gene end was trimmed by 6 bases and the J gene end by 3 bases; junction bases not matched to a gene: 3. The CDR3 is CASSQTGDYGYTF. The CDR3, as DNA: TGTGCCAGCTCCCAGACAGGGGACTATGGCTACACCTTC.

The V and J genes are TRBV10-3 and TRBJ1-5; D ambiguous. This CDR3 has 12 residues. In germline, CDR1 is ENHRY, CDR2 SYGVKD. V gave up 8 bases and J gave up 0 bases, with 5 bases separating them. The CDR3 region is CAIGDSNQPQHF. CDR3 bases: TGTGCCATCGGGGATAGCAATCAGCCCCAGCATTTT.

This clone was seen more than once but under ten times. The chain uses TRBV29-1 and TRBJ1-2, with TRBD1 matching over 8 bases. V was clipped by 4 bases and J by 5 bases; unmatched bases: 12. The CDR3 spans 15 residues. In germline, CDR1 is SQVTM, CDR2 ANQGSEA. CDR3 DNA sequence: TGCAGCGTTGCCTCGACAGGGGTCAGCTTTTATGGCTACACCTTC. Protein product: CSVASTGVSFYGYTF. Filled out from reference TRBV29-1 and TRBJ1-2, the complete variable domain reads SAVISQKPSRDICQRGTSLTIQCQVDSQVTMMFWYRQQPGQSLTLIATANQGSEATYESGFVIDKFPISRPNLTFSTLTVSNMSPEDSSIYLCSVASTGVSFYGYTFGSGTRLTVV.

The rearrangement uses TRBV18 and TRBJ2-1; tentatively, D is TRBD1 or TRBD2 (5 bases each). The CDR3 runs 15 residues. Germline V gives CDR1 KGHSH, CDR2 LQKENI. V was cut by 1 base and J by 0 bases, with 7 bases left in between. For the CDR3, the DNA is TGTGCCAGCTCACCACGGGGGAGCTCCTACAATGAGCAGTTCTTC. Translation: CASSPRGSSYNEQFF.

This sequence joins TRBV19 and TRBJ1-5, with TRBD1 as a possible D gene (5 bases). The CDR3 is 17 amino acids. Germline CDR1 LNHDA, CDR2 SQIVND (reference sequence). The V end was cut by 1 base, the J end by 2 bases, with 15 bases between. DNA for the CDR3: TGTGCCAGTAGTATAGTACTTCAGGGATTCGGCAATCAGCCCCAGCATTTT. Amino acids: CASSIVLQGFGNQPQHF. Full variable domain (missing parts from reference TRBV19 and TRBJ1-5): DGGITQSPKYLFRKEGQNVTLSCEQNLNHDAMYWYRQDPGQGLRLIYYSQIVNDFQKGDIAEGYSVSREKKESFPLTVTSAQKNPTAFYLCASSIVLQGFGNQPQHFGDGTRLSIL.

This chain links TRBV30 with TRBJ1-1, with D unresolved. This CDR3 contains 12 residues. V was pared by 3 bases and J by 0 bases, with 5 bases between. Germline loops: CDR1 GTSNPN, CDR2 SVGIG (reference sequence). The chain's CDR3 is CAWRQMNTEAFF. CDR3 coding DNA: TGTGCCTGGAGGCAAATGAACACTGAAGCTTTCTTT.

The CDR3 region is CASSTPLGLAGGVDTQYF. CDR3 sequence (DNA): TGTGCCAGCAGCACGCCGCTGGGACTAGCGGGGGGAGTAGATACGCAGTATTTT. The J gene is TRBJ2-3, the V gene TRBV7-2; TRBD2 agrees at 15 bases. Germline loops: CDR1 SGHTA, CDR2 FQGNSA. This CDR3 has 18 amino acids. Unmatched junction bases numbered 11, after V lost 5 bases and J lost 5 bases.

This sequence joins TRBV19 and TRBJ1-2; TRBD1 aligns across 10 bases. V was clipped by 4 bases and J by 5 bases; unmatched bases: 4. The CDR3 covers 14 residues. Germline-derived CDR1 and CDR2 are LNHDA and SQIVND (reference sequence). The CDR3 region is CASSTGTGAYGYTF. The CDR3 bases are TGTGCCAGTAGTACCGGGACAGGGGCTTATGGCTACACCTTC. The whole variable domain, filled in from reference TRBV19 and TRBJ1-2, reads DGGITQSPKYLFRKEGQNVTLSCEQNLNHDAMYWYRQDPGQGLRLIYYSQIVNDFQKGDIAEGYSVSREKKESFPLTVTSAQKNPTAFYLCASSTGTGAYGYTFGSGTRLTVV.

The chain combines TRBV20-1 with TRBJ1-4; D remains unclear. The germline V gene encodes CDR1 DFQATT and CDR2 SNEGSKA (reference sequence). Trimming cost V 7 bases and J 7 bases, with 10 bases left between them. The CDR3 is made up of 11 amino acids. As DNA, the CDR3 is TGCAGTGTGGGAGTTCGTGAAAAACTGTTTTTT. It codes for CSVGVREKLFF.

The chain couples TRBV29-1 to TRBJ2-5; a weak D match, TRBD2 (6 bases). This CDR3 has 12 residues. V gave up 3 bases and J gave up 6 bases, with 11 bases separating them. Germline V CDR1 and CDR2: SQVTM, ANQGSEA. This CDR3 is CSVERGSQTQYF. The CDR3 coding sequence is TGCAGCGTTGAGCGGGGATCTCAGACCCAGTACTTC.

Only a few counts were recorded for this clone. The V gene is TRBV5-6, the J gene TRBJ2-2; TRBD2 is a possible D gene (5 bases). V lost 3 bases to trimming and J lost 2 bases, with 11 bases between them. The CDR3 runs to 15 residues. The germline V gene encodes CDR1 SGHDT and CDR2 YYEEEE. The CDR3 region is CASSSGIQNTGELFF. In nucleotides, the CDR3 is TGTGCCAGCAGCTCCGGGATACAAAACACCGGGGAGCTGTTTTTT. The full variable domain, its missing parts supplied by reference TRBV5-6 and TRBJ2-2, is DAGVTQSPTHLIKTRGQQVTLRCSPKSGHDTVSWYQQALGQGPQFIFQYYEEEERQRGNFPDRFSGHQFPNYSSELNVNALLLGDSALYLCASSSGIQNTGELFFGEGSRLTVL.

As concerns this clone: Other DNA sequences of this sample code for an identical CDR3. The chain carries TRBV19 and TRBJ1-1, with no clear D. This CDR3 spans 12 amino acids. V shed 5 bases and J shed 0 bases, with 4 bases lying between them. Per germline, CDR1 LNHDA and CDR2 SQIVND (reference sequence). CDR3 residues: CASSGMNTEAFF. The CDR3 DNA follows: TGTGCCAGTAGTGGGATGAACACTGAAGCTTTCTTT.

The gene calls are TRBV6-5 and TRBJ1-6; D not certain. The V gene's germline CDR1 is MNHEY and CDR2 SVGAGI. Trimming left V 6 bases short and J 9 bases short, with 12 bases between. This CDR3 is 13 amino acids long. The CDR3 coding sequence is TGTGCCAGCAGAGGGCAAGCAAGTTCACCCCTCCACTTT. Translation gives CASRGQASSPLHF.

V gene TRBV5-6 combines with J gene TRBJ2-1; D unresolved. Germline V gene lookup returns CDR1 SGHDT and CDR2 YYEEEE. The CDR3 has 16 residues. Deletions cut 0 bases from V and 8 bases from J, with 18 bases between. CDR3 sequence (DNA): TGTGCCAGCAGCTTGGGGCAGCCCCGGGCTATCGATGAGCAGTTCTTC. Translation gives CASSLGQPRAIDEQFF.

The rearrangement links TRBV4-3 to TRBJ2-3; possibly TRBD2 for D (5 bases). Germline-derived CDR1 and CDR2 are LGHNA and YSLEER. The CDR3 is 12 amino acids. The germline V and J ends were trimmed by 3 bases and 10 bases, with 11 bases remaining between them. CDR3 residues: CASSHEGGSQYF. The CDR3 coding sequence is TGCGCCAGCAGCCACGAAGGAGGATCGCAGTATTTT.

The sample holds one count of this clone. The gene calls are TRBV30 and TRBJ2-1, with D uncertain. This CDR3 has 13 residues. Trimming removed 3 bases at V and 5 bases at J, with 11 bases between. The germline gives CDR1 GTSNPN, CDR2 SVGIG (reference sequence). The CDR3 spells CAWSARLDNEQFF. CDR3 nucleotide sequence: TGTGCCTGGAGCGCCCGACTGGACAATGAGCAGTTCTTC.

This sequence joins TRBV20-1 and TRBJ1-2; D is unclear. Germline-derived CDR1 and CDR2 are DFQATT and SNEGSKA (reference sequence). V gave up 1 base and J gave up 6 bases, with 3 bases separating them. The CDR3 sequence is 10 residues long. The CDR3 sequence: CSARGNGYTF. CDR3 in DNA: TGCAGTGCTAGAGGGAATGGCTACACCTTC.

This CDR3 is CASSVGGMIRDTEAFF. The CDR3 region has the DNA TGTGCCAGCAGCGTAGGAGGTATGATCAGGGACACTGAAGCTTTCTTT. This rearrangement joins TRBV9 to TRBJ1-1, with D possibly being TRBD1 (5 bases). Germline V gene data show CDR1 as SGDLS and CDR2 as YYNGEE. The CDR3 has 16 residues. V was pared by 0 bases and J by 3 bases, with 15 bases between.

Concerning this clone itself: The same CDR3 is also encoded by other DNA sequences in this sample. The V call is TRBV29-1, the J call TRBJ2-7; D perhaps matches TRBD1 (6 bases). Trimming shortened V by 6 bases and J by 2 bases, and 8 bases separated the two germline ends. Per the germline V gene, CDR1 is SQVTM and CDR2 is ANQGSEA. The CDR3 covers 11 residues. This chain's CDR3 is CSVRDTYEQYF. CDR3 bases: TGCAGCGTCCGGGACACCTACGAGCAGTACTTC.

The rearrangement joins TRBV30 to TRBJ1-1; 10 bases map to TRBD1. The CDR3 loop spans 14 amino acids. Germline CDR1 GTSNPN, CDR2 SVGIG (reference sequence). Losses at the gene ends were 4 bases for V and 6 bases for J; bases not matched to a gene: 8. The CDR3 DNA reads as TGTGCCTGGAACTGGGGACAGGGGATTGCTGAAGCTTTCTTT. The encoded protein is CAWNWGQGIAEAFF.